The clone carrying this T cell receptor (beta chain) was recorded many times. Its antigen is unknown. Attachment of unique molecular identifiers was made to individual cDNA molecules. TCRdb passed the 5' RACE reads through MiXCR, listing each CDR3 protein once. This sample has roughly 69,000 distinct CDR3 sequences, with about 9% found just once. V lost 2 bases to trimming and J lost 5 bases, with 10 bases between them. This CDR3 contains 14 residues. Germline CDR1 reads SGHNT; CDR2 reads YENEEA. This sample is drawn from a study of early T cells in non-severe SARS-CoV-2 infection. Study-level information: Bulk RNA from unsorted whole blood was sequenced; chains were unpaired. General study findings and limits: VDJdb-based matching was biased toward anti-spike CD8 responses and missed private and CD4 specificities.

The sequence was obtained from an adult who was a healthcare worker with PCR-confirmed SARS-CoV-2 infection or an uninfected control (not recorded which). Sequencing was done on a sample of whole blood. The chain links TRBV11-3 to TRBJ2-1; D is possibly TRBD1 or TRBD2 (5 bases each). The CDR3 sequence: CASSLRDGHNEQFF. CDR3 bases: TGTGCCAGCAGCTTACGGGACGGACACAATGAGCAGTTCTTC.